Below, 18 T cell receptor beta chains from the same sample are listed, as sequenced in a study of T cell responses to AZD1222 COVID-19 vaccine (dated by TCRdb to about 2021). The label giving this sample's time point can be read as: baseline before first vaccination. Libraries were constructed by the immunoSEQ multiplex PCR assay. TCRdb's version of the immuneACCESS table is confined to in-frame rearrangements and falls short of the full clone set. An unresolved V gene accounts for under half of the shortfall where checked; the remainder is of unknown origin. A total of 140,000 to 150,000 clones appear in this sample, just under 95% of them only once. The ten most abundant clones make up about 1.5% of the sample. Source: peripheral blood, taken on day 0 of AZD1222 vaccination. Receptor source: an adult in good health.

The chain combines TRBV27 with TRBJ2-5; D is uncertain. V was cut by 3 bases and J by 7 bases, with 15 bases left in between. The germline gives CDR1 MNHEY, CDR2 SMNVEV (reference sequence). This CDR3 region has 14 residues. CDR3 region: CASSFGSPTGTQYF. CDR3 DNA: TGTGCCAGCAGTTTTGGTTCCCCAACGGGGACCCAGTACTTC.

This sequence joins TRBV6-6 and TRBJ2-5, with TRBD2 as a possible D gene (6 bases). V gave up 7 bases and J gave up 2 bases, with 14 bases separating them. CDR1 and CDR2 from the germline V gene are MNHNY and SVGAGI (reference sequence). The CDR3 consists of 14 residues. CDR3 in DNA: TGTGCCAGCACCAAGGGGACTTATCAAGAGACCCAGTACTTC. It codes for CASTKGTYQETQYF.

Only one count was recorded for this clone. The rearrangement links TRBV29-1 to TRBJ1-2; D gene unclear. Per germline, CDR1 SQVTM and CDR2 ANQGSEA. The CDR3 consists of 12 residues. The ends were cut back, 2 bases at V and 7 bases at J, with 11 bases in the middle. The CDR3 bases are TGCAGCGTTGAAAACCAGAGTGGTGGCTACACCTTC. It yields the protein CSVENQSGGYTF.

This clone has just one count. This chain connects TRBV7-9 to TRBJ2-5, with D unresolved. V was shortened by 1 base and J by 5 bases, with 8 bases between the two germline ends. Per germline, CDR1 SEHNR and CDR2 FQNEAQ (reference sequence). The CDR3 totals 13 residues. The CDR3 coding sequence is TGTGCCAGCAGCTTAGAGGGTCGCGAGACCCAGTACTTC. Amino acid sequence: CASSLEGRETQYF. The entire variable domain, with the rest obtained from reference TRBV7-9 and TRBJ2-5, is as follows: DTGVSQNPRHKITKRGQNVTFRCDPISEHNRLYWYRQTLGQGPEFLTYFQNEAQLEKSRLLSDRFSAERPKGSFSTLEIQRTEQGDSAMYLCASSLEGRETQYFGPGTRLLVL.

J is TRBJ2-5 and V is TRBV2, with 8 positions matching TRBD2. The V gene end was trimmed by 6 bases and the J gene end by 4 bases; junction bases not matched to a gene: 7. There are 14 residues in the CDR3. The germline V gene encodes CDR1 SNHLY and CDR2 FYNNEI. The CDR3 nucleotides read TGTGCCAGCAGGAAAGAGAGCGGGAGAGAGACCCAGTACTTC. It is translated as CASRKESGRETQYF. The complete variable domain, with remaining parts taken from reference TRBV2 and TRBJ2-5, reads EPEVTQTPSHQVTQMGQEVILRCVPISNHLYFYWYRQILGQKVEFLVSFYNNEISEKSEIFDDQFSVERPDGSNFTLKIRSTKLEDSAMYFCASRKESGRETQYFGPGTRLLVL.

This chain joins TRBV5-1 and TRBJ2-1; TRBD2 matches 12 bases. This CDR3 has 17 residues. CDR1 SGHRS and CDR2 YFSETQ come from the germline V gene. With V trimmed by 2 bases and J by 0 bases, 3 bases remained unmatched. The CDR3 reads CASSLLAGGPSYNEQFF. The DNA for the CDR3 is TGCGCCAGCAGCTTACTAGCGGGAGGCCCCTCCTACAATGAGCAGTTCTTC.

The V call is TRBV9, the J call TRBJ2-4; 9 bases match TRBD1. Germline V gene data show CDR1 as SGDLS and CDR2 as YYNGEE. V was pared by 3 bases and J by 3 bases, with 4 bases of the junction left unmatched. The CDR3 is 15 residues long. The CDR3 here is CASSASGQGKNIQYF. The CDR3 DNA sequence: TGTGCCAGCAGCGCTTCGGGACAGGGCAAAAACATTCAGTACTTC.

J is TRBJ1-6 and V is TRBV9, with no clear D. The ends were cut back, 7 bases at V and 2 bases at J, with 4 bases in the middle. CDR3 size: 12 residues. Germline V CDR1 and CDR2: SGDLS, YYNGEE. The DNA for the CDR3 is TGTGCCAGCGGGACCTATAATTCACCCCTCCACTTT. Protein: CASGTYNSPLHF.

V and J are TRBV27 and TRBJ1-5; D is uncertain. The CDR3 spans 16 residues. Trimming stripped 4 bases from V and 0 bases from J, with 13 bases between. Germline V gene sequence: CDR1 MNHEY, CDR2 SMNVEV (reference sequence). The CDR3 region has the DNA TGTGCCAGCAGTTCCCACAGTATAGATAGCAATCAGCCCCAGCATTTT. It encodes CASSSHSIDSNQPQHF.

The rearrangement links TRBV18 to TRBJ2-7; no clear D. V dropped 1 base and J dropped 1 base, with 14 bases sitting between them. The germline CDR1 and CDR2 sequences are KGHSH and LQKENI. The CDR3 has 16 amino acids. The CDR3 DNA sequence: TGTGCCAGCTCACCACGAGAGGCTACTGGGTCCTACGAGCAGTACTTC. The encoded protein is CASSPREATGSYEQYF.

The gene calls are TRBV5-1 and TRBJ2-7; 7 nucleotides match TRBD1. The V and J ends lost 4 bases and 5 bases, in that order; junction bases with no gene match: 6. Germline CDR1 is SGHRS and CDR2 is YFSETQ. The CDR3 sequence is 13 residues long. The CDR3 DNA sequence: TGCGCCAGCAGCCGGACAGGACTCGACGAGCAGTACTTC. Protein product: CASSRTGLDEQYF.

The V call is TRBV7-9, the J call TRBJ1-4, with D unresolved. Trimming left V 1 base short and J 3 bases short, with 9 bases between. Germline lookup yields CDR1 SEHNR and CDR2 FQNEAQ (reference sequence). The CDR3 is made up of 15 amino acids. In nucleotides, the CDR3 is TGTGCCAGCAGCTTAGGATACAGTCCTAATGAAAAACTGTTTTTT. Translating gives CASSLGYSPNEKLFF. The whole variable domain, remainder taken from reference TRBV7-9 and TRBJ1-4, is DTGVSQNPRHKITKRGQNVTFRCDPISEHNRLYWYRQTLGQGPEFLTYFQNEAQLEKSRLLSDRFSAERPKGSFSTLEIQRTEQGDSAMYLCASSLGYSPNEKLFFGSGTQLSVL.

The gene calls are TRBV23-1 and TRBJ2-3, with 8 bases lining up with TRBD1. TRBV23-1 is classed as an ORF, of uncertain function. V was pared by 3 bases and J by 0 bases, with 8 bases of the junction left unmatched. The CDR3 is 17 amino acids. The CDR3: CASSHDRGAASTDTQYF. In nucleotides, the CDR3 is TGCGCCAGCAGTCATGACAGGGGCGCCGCCAGCACAGATACGCAGTATTTT.

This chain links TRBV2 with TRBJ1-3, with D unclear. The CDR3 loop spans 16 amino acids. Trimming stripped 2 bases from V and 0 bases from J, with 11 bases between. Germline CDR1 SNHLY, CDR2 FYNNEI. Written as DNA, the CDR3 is TGTGCCAGCAGTGAAAGGCGGCGGGCCTCTGGAAACACCATATATTTT. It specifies CASSERRRASGNTIYF.

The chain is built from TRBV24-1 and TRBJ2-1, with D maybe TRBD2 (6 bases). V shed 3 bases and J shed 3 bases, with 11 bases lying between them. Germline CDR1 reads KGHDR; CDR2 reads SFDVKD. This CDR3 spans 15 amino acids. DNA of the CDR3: TGTGCCACCAGTGATCCCCGGGACTTCTACAATGAGCAGTTCTTC. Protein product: CATSDPRDFYNEQFF.

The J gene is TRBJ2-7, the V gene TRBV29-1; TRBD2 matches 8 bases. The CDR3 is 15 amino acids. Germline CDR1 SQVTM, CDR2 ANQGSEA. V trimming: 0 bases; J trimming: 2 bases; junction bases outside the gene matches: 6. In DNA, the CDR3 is TGCAGCGTTGAAGAAAATACTAGCGGAACCTACGAGCAGTACTTC. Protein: CSVEENTSGTYEQYF.

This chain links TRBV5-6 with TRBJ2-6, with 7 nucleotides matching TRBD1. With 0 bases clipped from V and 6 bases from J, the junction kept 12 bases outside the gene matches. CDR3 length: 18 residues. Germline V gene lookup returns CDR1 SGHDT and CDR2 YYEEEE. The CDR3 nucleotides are TGTGCCAGCAGCTTGGCGGACAGGCTCCCCTTTTTGGCCAACGTCCTGACTTTC. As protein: CASSLADRLPFLANVLTF.

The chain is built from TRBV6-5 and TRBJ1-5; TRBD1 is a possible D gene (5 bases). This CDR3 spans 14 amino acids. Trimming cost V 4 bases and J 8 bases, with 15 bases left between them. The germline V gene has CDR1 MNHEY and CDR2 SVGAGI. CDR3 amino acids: CASSWGDVREPQHF. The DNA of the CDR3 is TGTGCCAGCAGTTGGGGGGACGTACGAGAGCCCCAGCATTTT.